The 21 T cell receptor beta chains below come from one sample, sequenced in a study of shared clonotypes between healthy human individuals. Method: immunoSEQ multiplex PCR; TCRdb's copy keeps in-frame clones and lacks some. This table holds about 2.3 million clones, under 95% found once. The sample was naive CD4+ T cells from PBMCs. Subset meaning: CD45RA+ positively selected. Receptor source: a young man in good health. Some clones in this sample may be carry-over from other donors' samples.

With regard to this clone: The same CDR3 can be traced to other DNA sequences in this sample. J is TRBJ2-2 and V is TRBV9; D gene ambiguous. The CDR3 length is 15 residues. Germline values: CDR1 SGDLS, CDR2 YYNGEE. V was cut by 0 bases and J by 1 base, with 7 bases left in between. This CDR3 is CASSVVGQNTGELFF. For the CDR3, the DNA is TGTGCCAGCAGCGTAGTGGGCCAGAACACCGGGGAGCTGTTTTTT. Full variable domain (rest looked up from reference TRBV9 and TRBJ2-2): DSGVTQTPKHLITATGQRVTLRCSPRSGDLSVYWYQQSLDQGLQFLIQYYNGEERAKGNILERFSAQQFPDLHSELNLSSLELGDSALYFCASSVVGQNTGELFFGEGSRLTVL.

The rearrangement links TRBV18 to TRBJ2-7; TRBD2 might be the D (5 bases). V was clipped by 5 bases and J by 3 bases, with 14 bases between them. In germline, CDR1 is KGHSH, CDR2 LQKENI. The CDR3 contains 14 residues. DNA for the CDR3: TGTGCCAGCTCAAGCGCCGGGAAGAACTACGAGCAGTACTTC. Translation: CASSSAGKNYEQYF.

The V call is TRBV5-1, the J call TRBJ2-1; TRBD2 matches at 7 bases. This CDR3 is built from 16 residues. Trimming took 2 bases from V and 14 from J; bases not matched to a gene: 19. The germline V gene encodes CDR1 SGHRS and CDR2 YFSETQ. CDR3 coding DNA: TGCGCCAGCAGCTTCGGGTTGCGCGGGAGACTAAGTAGGGAGTTCTTC. Encoded protein: CASSFGLRGRLSREFF.

V and J are TRBV5-1 and TRBJ2-1; D is perhaps TRBD2 (6 bases). V was trimmed by 0 bases and J by 7 bases, leaving 17 bases between them. The CDR3 spans 16 residues. Per the germline V gene, CDR1 is SGHRS and CDR2 is YFSETQ. CDR3 in amino acids: CASSLDRVPGDNEQFF. The CDR3, as DNA: TGCGCCAGCAGCTTGGACCGGGTCCCGGGAGATAATGAGCAGTTCTTC.

This clone was recorded only once. The chain is built from TRBV19 and TRBJ2-5, with 14 bases fitting TRBD2. Germline V gene sequence: CDR1 LNHDA, CDR2 SQIVND (reference sequence). This CDR3 comprises 19 residues. After removal of 9 bases from V and 7 bases from J, the junction contained 22 bases not matched to a gene. The CDR3 region is CASRAPMGGGLAGGRTQYF. As DNA, the CDR3 is TGTGCCAGCCGGGCGCCCATGGGCGGCGGACTAGCGGGAGGCAGGACCCAGTACTTC.

The J gene is TRBJ2-7, the V gene TRBV9; perhaps D is TRBD1 or TRBD2 (6 bases each). CDR3 length equals 14 residues. Germline CDR1 and CDR2: SGDLS and YYNGEE. Trimming took 6 bases from V and 0 from J, leaving 13 bases between them. The CDR3 loop reads CASTSGGDSYEQYF. CDR3 sequence (DNA): TGTGCCAGCACGTCCGGGGGCGACTCCTACGAGCAGTACTTC.

This clone was observed a single time. J is TRBJ2-1 and V is TRBV7-2; 8 nucleotides agree with TRBD2. The CDR3 runs to 14 residues. V trimming: 8 bases; J trimming: 7 bases; junction bases outside the gene matches: 10. Germline V gene lookup returns CDR1 SGHTA and CDR2 FQGNSA. The chain's CDR3 is CASGRREVVNEQFF. CDR3 nucleotide sequence: TGTGCCAGCGGACGGCGGGAGGTCGTGAATGAGCAGTTCTTC. The full variable domain, in which reference TRBV7-2 and TRBJ2-1 provide the parts outside the CDR3, is GAGVSQSPSNKVTEKGKDVELRCDPISGHTALYWYRQSLGQGLEFLIYFQGNSAPDKSGLPSDRFSAERTGGSVSTLTIQRTQQEDSAVYLCASGRREVVNEQFFGPGTRLTVL.

The V call is TRBV5-1, the J call TRBJ1-2; TRBD1 agrees at 7 bases. The germline gives CDR1 SGHRS, CDR2 YFSETQ. CDR3 length equals 14 residues. After removal of 4 bases from V and 6 bases from J, the junction contained 9 bases not matched to a gene. CDR3 in amino acids: CASSQGQPSDGYTF. In DNA, the CDR3 is TGCGCCAGCAGCCAGGGACAGCCAAGTGATGGCTACACCTTC.

Worth noting for this clone: This sample includes further DNA sequences coding for the same CDR3. The chain recombines TRBV2 with TRBJ2-7; TRBD1 matches at 8 bases. The CDR3 extends over 12 amino acids. CDR1 and CDR2 (germline): SNHLY, FYNNEI. The V gene end was trimmed by 6 bases and the J gene end by 4 bases; junction bases not matched to a gene: 2. CDR3 amino acids: CASRDRDYEQYF. The CDR3, as DNA: TGTGCCAGCAGGGACAGGGATTACGAGCAGTACTTC.

This clone was observed once. This chain links TRBV7-9 with TRBJ2-7; TRBD1 agrees at 9 bases. This CDR3 spans 15 amino acids. Germline V gene lookup returns CDR1 SEHNR and CDR2 FQNEAQ (reference sequence). V lost 5 bases to trimming and J lost 3 bases; unmatched junction nucleotides: 8. CDR3 DNA sequence: TGTGCCAGCAGCCGAGGGACAGGGACGCACTACGAGCAGTACTTC. This codes for CASSRGTGTHYEQYF.

The chain carries TRBV29-1 and TRBJ1-1; perhaps TRBD1 as D (6 bases). V lost 7 bases to trimming and J lost 4 bases, with 16 bases between them. Germline V gene data show CDR1 as SQVTM and CDR2 as ANQGSEA. The CDR3 is made up of 13 amino acids. This CDR3 is CSAPRQAGTEAFF. For the CDR3, the DNA is TGCAGCGCCCCCCGACAGGCCGGCACTGAAGCTTTCTTT.

CDR3 nucleotides: TGTGCCAGCAGACGGGAAGGAGGTGCCGAGCAGTACTTC. As protein: CASRREGGAEQYF. The chain recombines TRBV28 with TRBJ2-7, with D tentatively TRBD2 (5 bases). Germline-derived CDR1 and CDR2 are MDHEN and SYDVKM. The CDR3 is 13 amino acids. Trimming removed 6 bases from V and 6 bases from J, with 15 bases in between.

This clone showed up just a few times. V usage is TRBV18 and J usage is TRBJ1-2; D possibly corresponds to TRBD1 (5 bases). Germline V CDR1 and CDR2: KGHSH, LQKENI. The V gene lost 1 base and the J gene lost 2 bases, with 14 bases spanning the gap. The CDR3 is 16 residues long. In nucleotides, the CDR3 is TGTGCCAGCTCACCACGGGGCGAACAGGACAACTATGGCTACACCTTC. It specifies CASSPRGEQDNYGYTF.

The CDR3 DNA follows: TGTGCCAGCAGTCGGGTGTCCTCTGGGGCCAACGTCCTGACTTTC. This translates into CASSRVSSGANVLTF. This sequence joins TRBV6-5 and TRBJ2-6; D remains ambiguous. Per germline, CDR1 MNHEY and CDR2 SVGAGI. The germline V and J ends were trimmed by 5 bases and 0 bases, with 8 bases remaining between them. CDR3 length: 15 amino acids.

This clone came up a few times. This chain connects TRBV7-9 to TRBJ2-1, with D unresolved. This CDR3 comprises 13 residues. Germline-derived CDR1 and CDR2 are SEHNR and FQNEAQ (reference sequence). V lost 0 bases and J lost 8, with 8 bases in between. The CDR3 sequence: CASSLALWDEQFF. CDR3 nucleotide sequence: TGTGCCAGCAGCTTAGCCCTATGGGATGAGCAGTTCTTC.

A note on this clone: At the DNA level, this CDR3 is encoded by other sequences in the same sample as well. The V call is TRBV5-1, the J call TRBJ2-6, with a tentative D call TRBD1 (6 bases). V lost 4 bases, J lost 0 bases, and 8 bases lay in between. This CDR3 is built from 15 residues. Germline V gene data show CDR1 as SGHRS and CDR2 as YFSETQ. DNA of the CDR3: TGCGCCAGCAGCCGAGGGGGCTCTGGGGCCAACGTCCTGACTTTC. It is translated as CASSRGGSGANVLTF.

The rearrangement links TRBV7-2 to TRBJ2-5, with D tentatively TRBD1 or TRBD2 (5 bases each). V lost 5 bases, J lost 13 bases, and 20 bases lay in between. Germline assignment: CDR1 SGHTA and CDR2 FQGNSA. The CDR3 is 13 amino acids. The CDR3 region has the DNA TGTGCCAGCAGCCAAGATGATGGGGGACCGCGGTACTTC. This gives the protein CASSQDDGGPRYF.

The CDR3 DNA is TGCGCCAGCAGCCAGAAAACCGGGACAGGGTTTAGTAGCGACCGTTACGAGCAGTACTTC. Protein: CASSQKTGTGFSSDRYEQYF. The chain employs TRBV5-1 and TRBJ2-7; 9 bases fit TRBD1. V shed 4 bases, J shed 4 bases, and the junction held 24 bases outside the gene matches. There are 20 residues in the CDR3. The germline V gene encodes CDR1 SGHRS and CDR2 YFSETQ. The variable domain in full, with the rest retrieved from reference TRBV5-1 and TRBJ2-7, is KAGVTQTPRYLIKTRGQQVTLSCSPISGHRSVSWYQQTPGQGLQFLFEYFSETQRNKGNFPGRFSGRQFSNSRSEMNVSTLELGDSALYLCASSQKTGTGFSSDRYEQYFGPGTRLTVT.

The chain couples TRBV27 to TRBJ2-1; either TRBD1 or TRBD2 may fit D (5 bases each). The CDR3 sequence is 16 residues long. Trimming shortened V by 4 bases and J by 10 bases, and 23 bases separated the two germline ends. Looked up from germline, CDR1 is MNHEY and CDR2 is SMNVEV (reference sequence). The CDR3 region is CASSWYPGPPLVEQFF. DNA for the CDR3: TGTGCCAGCAGTTGGTATCCGGGACCCCCTTTGGTCGAGCAGTTCTTC.

J is TRBJ2-5 and V is TRBV27; D remains unclear. Looked up from germline, CDR1 is MNHEY and CDR2 is SMNVEV (reference sequence). The V gene lost 8 bases and the J gene lost 0 bases, with 16 bases spanning the gap. The CDR3 length is 15 residues. This CDR3 reads CASVPTGRNQETQYF. The CDR3 DNA reads TGTGCCAGCGTTCCCACCGGACGGAACCAAGAGACCCAGTACTTC.

The V and J genes are TRBV2 and TRBJ2-2; 10 bases match TRBD2. The J segment lost 7 bases and the V segment lost 11 bases, leaving 13 bases of the junction unmatched. The germline gives CDR1 SNHLY, CDR2 FYNNEI. The CDR3 is 15 residues long. The CDR3 DNA reads TGTGCCGGACGTAGACTAGCGGGTGCCGACGGGGAGCTGTTTTTT. Encoded protein: CAGRRLAGADGELFF.